This entry concerns a single T cell receptor beta chain. There are a few counts of this clone. The target of this receptor is not known. No quality values exist for individual bases; no much larger clone is one base distant. For CDR1 and CDR2, the germline V gene (reference sequence) lists GTSNPN and SVGIG. Reading from cysteine to phenylalanine, the CDR3 counts 13 amino acids. The only DNA kept is the CDR3, 39 bases in frame from the first base. V is pruned by 5 bases and J by 1 base, leaving 4 bases of the junction without a gene match. DNA was extracted from blood mononuclear cells, and the same DNA was used for both TCR and STAT3 sequencing. TCRbeta libraries were sequenced on an Illumina MiSeq, and an average of about 40,000 productive templates per sample was obtained. Multiplex PCR amplification was used to generate TCRbeta CDR3 libraries with the immunoSEQ assay. The paper's data handling went like this. Repertoire diversity was computed as previously defined, with values near 0 indicating extremely monoclonal samples. TCRdb mirrors the immuneACCESS table, restricted to in-frame sequences. Some clones are absent from its copies; in checked studies, under half trace to an unresolved V gene, and the reason for the others is unknown. For V, J and clone size, that table is used; D and trimming come from the DNA. This sample is represented by about 39,000 clones; about 81% of them were singletons. The ten largest clones represent roughly 0.4% of the sample.

This sample was included in a study of STAT3 mutations in large granular lymphocyte leukemia (dated by TCRdb to between 2018 and 2021). At the level of the whole study: About half of the T-LGLL patients who underwent longitudinal sequencing carried canonical activating STAT3 mutations. A couple of patients with natural killer LGL leukemia were also sequenced longitudinally as controls within the study. Serial deep sequencing of TCRbeta CDR3 and STAT3 was performed in patients with T-cell large granular lymphocyte leukemia to reconstruct clonal hierarchy and dynamics. Each patient was sequenced at an average of about 3.6 time points, ranging from 2 to 8 samplings. Some 17 representative T-LGLL cases were selected from an initial cohort of about 200 LGL patients for longitudinal TCRbeta and STAT3 sequencing. More than half of T-LGLL patients received one or more immunosuppressive therapy regimens, with hematologic response in 35% to 40% of those treated.

Findings and caveats that apply to the study as a whole: Linking therapy response to changes in TCR clonal burden was complicated by variable intervals between samplings and by differing treatment regimens. All T-LGLL patients had at least one immunodominant TCRbeta clonotype, and roughly half had multiple immunodominant subclonotypes. TCR clonotype switching after therapy was observed in about 35% of the 18 patients, and all newly emerging clones were found to be STAT3 wild type. Since codominant clonotypes persisted in some patients, a small but highly pathogenic clone may have gone undetected. Because no samples were available when a clone first appeared, clonal expansion had to be inferred from samplings taken at other points. In several patients, dominant TCR clone burden exceeded STAT3 mutant burden, suggesting STAT3 mutation arose secondarily within a pre-expanded clone.

Sequencing used PBMCs. The V and J segments used are TRBV30 and TRBJ2-7, with 8 bases matching TRBD1. The receptor comes from a human donor with T large granular lymphocyte leukemia. Some clones in this sample may be carry-over from other donors' samples. CDR3 reads: CAWGRDRSYEQYF. The nucleotides are TGTGCCTGGGGAAGGGACAGGTCCTACGAGCAGTACTTC.